This T cell receptor (beta chain) was documented in a study of neoadjuvant anti-PD-1 for oral cavity cancer. About this clone itself: Its specificity is unknown.

These oral cavity squamous cell carcinomas were HPV-negative and locally advanced. The trim removed 5 bases at V and 7 bases at J, leaving 4 bases unmatched. The CDR3 consists of 13 residues. Germline loops: CDR1 SNHLY, CDR2 FYNNEI. The table came from immunoSEQ multiplex PCR; TCRdb's copy has only in-frame clones and leaves some out. Of approximately 37,000 clones in the sample, 80% to 90% were seen once. Whole-study findings and limits: TCR analyses covered only a few patients per response group. Treg/Th17 ratio rose with pretreatment blood and fell with post-treatment tumor TCRbeta clonality.

This rearrangement joins TRBV2 to TRBJ1-4; TRBD1 agrees at 7 bases. The clonotype originates from a person aged 40-85 years with oral cavity squamous cell carcinoma. This sample comprised PBMCs, obtained before nivolumab (anti-PD-1) treatment. The CDR3 is CASSQGEGEKLFF. The CDR3 coding sequence is TGTGCCAGCAGTCAGGGGGAAGGTGAAAAACTGTTTTTT.